A single sample is the source of the 12 T cell receptor beta chains below, sequenced in a study of blood T cell repertoires in COVID-19. Produced via immunoSEQ multiplex PCR; TCRdb's table is partial and in-frame only. The sample records about 190,000 clones, about 84% being singletons. The specimen was PBMCs or T cells enriched from blood (not recorded which). These receptors were collected from a woman in her twenties or thirties who had recovered from COVID-19.

The rearrangement joins TRBV6-5 to TRBJ2-1; 10 bases are shared with TRBD2. V lost 0 bases, J lost 9 bases, and 5 bases stayed unmatched. Germline-derived CDR1 and CDR2 are MNHEY and SVGAGI. The CDR3 is made up of 15 amino acids. CDR3 amino acids: CASSYSSGGDSEQFF. The CDR3 nucleotides read TGTGCCAGCAGTTACTCCAGCGGGGGGGACAGTGAGCAGTTCTTC.

The genes are TRBV3-1 (or the pseudogene TRBV3-2) and TRBJ1-5; the D is unclear. Germline assignment: CDR1 LGHDT and CDR2 YNNKEL (reference sequence). The CDR3 consists of 13 residues. The germline V and J ends were trimmed by 8 bases and 0 bases, with 8 bases remaining between them. In nucleotides, the CDR3 is TGTGCCAGCTCGACAAGTAGCAATCAGCCCCAGCATTTT. Its translation: CASSTSSNQPQHF.

V usage is TRBV28 and J usage is TRBJ1-2; TRBD1 matches at 11 bases. The CDR3 is made up of 14 amino acids. J gave up 8 bases and V 7 bases, and 9 bases lay outside the gene matches. Per germline, CDR1 MDHEN and CDR2 SYDVKM. CDR3 nucleotides: TGTGCCAGCATCCGGGACAGGGGGGTTCAGGGCTACACCTTC. Protein sequence: CASIRDRGVQGYTF.

This chain joins TRBV3-1 (or the pseudogene TRBV3-2) and TRBJ1-4; unclear D gene. The CDR3 is made up of 15 amino acids. Germline assignment: CDR1 LGHDT and CDR2 YNNKEL (reference sequence). Trimming pared 4 bases from V and 6 bases from J, leaving 15 bases between. As DNA, the CDR3 is TGTGCCAGCAGCCCCCCACAGAATATGGATGAAAAACTGTTTTTT. Its translation: CASSPPQNMDEKLFF.

CDR3 amino acids: CASSSLWREVPDTQYF. CDR3 coding DNA: TGTGCCAGCAGCTCCCTTTGGAGGGAGGTCCCAGATACGCAGTATTTT. This chain uses TRBV11-2 with TRBJ2-3; a possible D gene is TRBD2 (6 bases). CDR3 length equals 16 residues. Trimming left V 4 bases short and J 4 bases short, with 18 bases between. Germline CDR1 reads SGHAT; CDR2 reads FQNNGV.

This chain connects TRBV5-1 to TRBJ2-5; unclear D gene. The V gene lost 1 base and the J gene lost 3 bases, with 10 bases spanning the gap. Germline loops: CDR1 SGHRS, CDR2 YFSETQ. The CDR3 is 14 amino acids. The DNA of the CDR3 is TGCGCCAGCAGCTTGAATCAGCAGGAAGAGACCCAGTACTTC. Its protein product is CASSLNQQEETQYF.

J is TRBJ2-1 and V is TRBV15; 10 bases are shared with TRBD1. The CDR3 is made up of 13 amino acids. Germline CDR1 is LNHNV and CDR2 is YYDKDF (reference sequence). V was pared by 4 bases and J by 7 bases, with 1 base of the junction left unmatched. The chain's CDR3 is CATSTDRGNEQFF. DNA of the CDR3: TGTGCCACCAGCACGGACAGGGGGAATGAGCAGTTCTTC.

V usage is TRBV2 and J usage is TRBJ2-4; TRBD1 matches 10 bases. Germline loops: CDR1 SNHLY, CDR2 FYNNEI. Trimming at V came to 4 bases and at J to 13 bases, leaving 7 bases not matched to a gene. The CDR3 is 13 amino acids. CDR3 DNA: TGTGCCAGCAGTGCTGAGGGGACAGGGGCCCAGTACTTC. The encoded protein is CASSAEGTGAQYF.

The chain couples TRBV7-9 to TRBJ2-1, with D maybe TRBD1 (5 bases). The germline gives CDR1 SEHNR, CDR2 FQNEAQ (reference sequence). CDR3 length: 13 residues. The ends were cut back, 5 bases at V and 8 bases at J, with 13 bases in the middle. CDR3 coding DNA: TGTGCCAGCAGCCGCCCCCTCAGGGATGAGCAGTTCTTC. Protein sequence: CASSRPLRDEQFF.

The genes are TRBV7-8 and TRBJ2-7; D gene ambiguous. CDR1 SGHVS and CDR2 FQNEAQ come from the germline V gene. This CDR3 region has 16 residues. Trimming removed 0 bases at V and 3 bases at J, with 15 bases between. The CDR3 here is CASSLASVVENYEQYF. CDR3 sequence (DNA): TGTGCCAGCAGCTTAGCGTCCGTAGTCGAAAACTACGAGCAGTACTTC.

V and J are TRBV19 and TRBJ1-2; D remains unclear. The CDR3 is 13 residues long. V lost 7 bases to trimming and J lost 2 bases, with 11 bases between them. Per the germline V gene, CDR1 is LNHDA and CDR2 is SQIVND (reference sequence). The chain's CDR3 is CASTADSNYGYTF. The CDR3 nucleotides are TGTGCCAGTACGGCGGATTCAAACTATGGCTACACCTTC.

V gene TRBV2 combines with J gene TRBJ1-3, with D unresolved. The V gene lost 6 bases and the J gene lost 4 bases, with 16 bases spanning the gap. The CDR3 loop spans 15 amino acids. Germline V gene sequence: CDR1 SNHLY, CDR2 FYNNEI. The CDR3 is CASRETAEAGNTIYF. CDR3 bases: TGTGCCAGCAGAGAGACGGCCGAGGCAGGAAACACCATATATTTT.